What follows are 32 T cell receptor beta chains derived from one specimen sequenced in a study of T cells after yellow fever vaccination. One entry per CDR3 protein results from TCRdb running MiXCR on the 5' RACE reads. The repertoire holds 400,000 or so distinct CDR3 sequences, under 14% seen once, with more than 15% in the top ten. The sequenced sample was PBMCs, obtained on the day of the first yellow fever vaccination. Every receptor here comes from a man aged 18 to 30 who received the YFV17D yellow fever vaccine.

The V call is TRBV6-5, the J call TRBJ2-7; TRBD1 aligns across 7 bases. From germline, CDR1 is MNHEY and CDR2 SVGAGI. Unmatched junction bases numbered 20, after V lost 2 bases and J lost 4 bases. The CDR3 contains 19 residues. The CDR3 region is CASSYDAPGQPSWGYEQYV. In DNA, the CDR3 is TGTGCCAGCAGTTACGACGCTCCGGGACAGCCGTCATGGGGTTACGAGCAGTACGTC.

The chain links TRBV7-2 to TRBJ1-2; D not certain. CDR1 is SGHTA, CDR2 FQGNSA, per germline. The CDR3 length is 13 residues. The V and J ends lost 0 bases and 5 bases respectively, with 7 bases between them. The CDR3 spells CASSLAQEYGYTF. The CDR3 DNA follows: TGTGCCAGCAGCTTAGCCCAGGAATATGGCTACACCTTC.

In this sample, this clonotype turned up a few times. The chain employs TRBV20-1 and TRBJ2-2; possibly TRBD1 for D (5 bases). CDR3 length: 12 amino acids. Germline assignment: CDR1 DFQATT and CDR2 SNEGSKA (reference sequence). V was clipped by 5 bases and J by 6 bases, with 10 bases between them. CDR3 protein: CSARSGSGELFF. The CDR3 bases are TGCAGTGCTCGGTCAGGGTCCGGGGAGCTGTTTTTT.

This clonotype has at least ten counts. This sequence joins TRBV20-1 and TRBJ2-7, with a possible D match to TRBD2 (5 bases). Germline V gene sequence: CDR1 DFQATT, CDR2 SNEGSKA (reference sequence). V was shortened by 3 bases and J by 0 bases, with 9 bases between the two germline ends. CDR3 size: 13 residues. The CDR3 sequence is CSASTGSSYEQYF. The CDR3 nucleotides are TGCAGTGCTAGCACGGGATCCTCCTACGAGCAGTACTTC.

The rearrangement uses TRBV18 and TRBJ2-7; 10 positions agree with TRBD2. This CDR3 is 15 amino acids long. Germline V gene lookup returns CDR1 KGHSH and CDR2 LQKENI. V dropped 0 bases and J dropped 4; count of bases not matched to a gene: 3. CDR3 in amino acids: CASSPPSSGGYEQYF. CDR3 nucleotides: TGTGCCAGCTCACCACCGTCTAGCGGGGGTTACGAGCAGTACTTC.

The sample holds a few counts of this clonotype. The V call is TRBV29-1, the J call TRBJ1-4, with a weak D call TRBD1 (6 bases). This CDR3 is 13 amino acids long. Trimming pared 5 bases from V and 8 bases from J, leaving 15 bases between. Germline V gives CDR1 SQVTM, CDR2 ANQGSEA. CDR3 loop: CSVYTGPGEKLFF. The CDR3 DNA sequence: TGCAGCGTTTATACAGGGCCAGGGGAAAAACTGTTTTTT.

This clonotype has only a few counts. This rearrangement joins TRBV6-2 or TRBV6-3 to TRBJ2-2; 10 nucleotides line up with TRBD2. V shed 6 bases and J 5 bases; nucleotides not matched to a gene: 6. The CDR3 contains 15 residues. Germline CDR1 and CDR2: MNHEY and SVGEGT. The CDR3 DNA is TGTGCCAGCAGACACATAGCGGGGGGAACCGGGGAGCTGTTTTTT. This translates into CASRHIAGGTGELFF.

This clonotype has a handful of counts. This chain joins TRBV11-2 and TRBJ2-1; no clear D gene. The germline gives CDR1 SGHAT, CDR2 FQNNGV. Trimming cost V 6 bases and J 0 bases, with 12 bases left between them. CDR3 length equals 15 residues. Here the CDR3 reads CASRVIQSSYNEQFF. CDR3 in DNA: TGTGCCAGCAGAGTTATACAGTCCTCCTACAATGAGCAGTTCTTC.

This clonotype was observed a few times. V usage is TRBV7-3 and J usage is TRBJ2-5; D perhaps matches TRBD2 (6 bases). The CDR3 is made up of 13 amino acids. Germline CDR1 SGHTA, CDR2 FQGTGA. The V end lost 1 base, the J end lost 7 bases, and 10 bases lay between the germline ends. CDR3 sequence: CASSLNPGVTQYF. The CDR3 DNA is TGTGCCAGCAGCTTAAATCCGGGAGTGACCCAGTACTTC.

This clonotype appeared many times. The chain has TRBV7-2 and TRBJ2-1, with 9 bases fitting TRBD2. V dropped 7 bases and J dropped 9; count of bases not matched to a gene: 10. The CDR3 loop spans 14 amino acids. From germline, CDR1 is SGHTA and CDR2 FQGNSA. The CDR3 region is CASNFQRGEGEQFF. The CDR3, as DNA: TGTGCCAGCAATTTCCAGCGGGGGGAAGGTGAGCAGTTCTTC.

This clonotype was counted ten times or more. The chain recombines TRBV6-5 with TRBJ1-1, with 7 bases identical to TRBD1. J gave up 0 bases and V 5 bases, and 9 bases lay outside the gene matches. The CDR3 sequence is 16 residues long. Germline lookup yields CDR1 MNHEY and CDR2 SVGAGI. This chain's CDR3 is CASSPPTGSMNTEAFF. The CDR3 DNA follows: TGTGCCAGCAGTCCCCCGACAGGGTCTATGAACACTGAAGCTTTCTTT.

The genes are TRBV7-9 and TRBJ1-1; 9 bases agree with TRBD1. The germline V gene has CDR1 SEHNR and CDR2 FQNEAQ (reference sequence). The CDR3 runs to 16 residues. The junction had 6 bases not matched to a gene; V was cut back by 0 bases and J by 4 bases. The CDR3 sequence is CASSLALGQGGTEAFF. The CDR3 DNA sequence: TGTGCCAGCAGCTTAGCCCTGGGACAGGGAGGCACTGAAGCTTTCTTT.

This clonotype was counted only a few times. This chain joins TRBV7-7 and TRBJ2-5; D is undetermined. Between the trimmed V and J ends, which lost 1 base and 5 bases, there was a span of 8 bases. CDR1 SSHAT and CDR2 FNYEAQ come from the germline V gene (reference sequence). CDR3 length equals 13 residues. CDR3 DNA sequence: TGTGCCAGCAGCTTAGGACCAAGTGAGACCCAGTACTTC. Translated, it gives CASSLGPSETQYF.

This chain uses TRBV6-1 with TRBJ2-3, with 13 bases fitting TRBD2. The trim removed 6 bases at V and 6 bases at J, leaving 3 bases unmatched. Looked up from germline, CDR1 is MNHNS and CDR2 is SASEGT. CDR3 length: 14 residues. This chain's CDR3 is CASSGLAGEDTQYF. In nucleotides, the CDR3 is TGTGCCAGCAGCGGACTAGCGGGGGAGGATACGCAGTATTTT.

The chain joins TRBV7-3 to TRBJ2-1, with 9 bases matching TRBD2. The CDR3 totals 17 residues. CDR1 SGHTA and CDR2 FQGTGA come from the germline V gene. V was pared by 0 bases and J by 5 bases, with 8 bases of the junction left unmatched. Written as DNA, the CDR3 is TGTGCCAGCAGCTTAACAGGGGGGACTAGCCAGAACAATGAGCAGTTCTTC. It translates to CASSLTGGTSQNNEQFF. The whole variable domain, filled in from reference TRBV7-3 and TRBJ2-1, reads GAGVSQTPSNKVTEKGKYVELRCDPISGHTALYWYRQSLGQGPEFLIYFQGTGAADDSGLPNDRFFAVRPEGSVSTLKIQRTERGDSAVYLCASSLTGGTSQNNEQFFGPGTRLTVL.

This clonotype was detected only a few times. The V gene is TRBV6-1, the J gene TRBJ1-5; unclear D gene. Trimming removed 6 bases at V and 6 bases at J, with 12 bases between. Germline CDR1 and CDR2: MNHNS and SASEGT. CDR3 length equals 13 residues. CDR3: CASSPPSGQPQHF. The CDR3 nucleotides are TGTGCCAGCAGCCCTCCCTCGGGTCAGCCCCAGCATTTT.

The table lists this clonotype with a few counts. V usage is TRBV27 and J usage is TRBJ1-3; D unresolved. The germline V and J ends were trimmed by 8 bases and 1 base, with 18 bases remaining between them. Germline V lookup: CDR1 MNHEY, CDR2 SMNVEV (reference sequence). The CDR3 length is 16 residues. The CDR3 region is CASHRGGEGSGNTIYF. DNA for the CDR3: TGTGCCAGCCATAGAGGCGGGGAAGGATCTGGAAACACCATATATTTT.

This clonotype was detected ten times or more. The chain has TRBV21-1 and TRBJ2-7; TRBD1 reflects the table's D call only, with no check against the DNA. TRBV21-1 is a pseudogene locus. This CDR3 region has 17 residues. The CDR3 loop reads CASSTHPWATVVNEQYV. DNA for the CDR3: TGTGCCAGCAGCACACACCCATGGGCGACAGTGGTCAACGAGCAGTACGTC.

The chain has TRBV5-1 and TRBJ1-2, with 12 bases lining up with TRBD1. CDR3 size: 16 residues. The V gene end was trimmed by 2 bases and the J gene end by 8 bases; junction bases not matched to a gene: 10. Germline assignment: CDR1 SGHRS and CDR2 YFSETQ. The CDR3, as DNA: TGCGCCAGCAGCTTACCGGCGGGACAGGGGGCGCGAGGCTACACCTTC. It codes for CASSLPAGQGARGYTF.

The chain is built from TRBV29-1 and TRBJ2-1; D gene unclear. Germline-derived CDR1 and CDR2 are SQVTM and ANQGSEA. The CDR3 runs to 15 residues. V lost 1 base and J lost 3, with 13 bases in between. CDR3 in amino acids: CSVEGDRTFYNEQFF. The CDR3, as DNA: TGCAGCGTTGAAGGAGATCGGACGTTCTACAATGAGCAGTTCTTC.

The gene calls are TRBV5-1 and TRBJ2-5; D is unclear. This CDR3 has 14 amino acids. The V and J ends lost 0 bases and 0 bases respectively, with 6 bases between them. The germline V gene encodes CDR1 SGHRS and CDR2 YFSETQ. CDR3 DNA: TGCGCCAGCAGCTTGGGACGGAACCAAGAGACCCAGTACTTC. This codes for CASSLGRNQETQYF.

J is TRBJ2-7 and V is TRBV18, with unresolved D. V was trimmed by 0 bases and J by 0 bases, leaving 6 bases between them. Germline CDR1 and CDR2: KGHSH and LQKENI. There are 14 residues in the CDR3. CDR3 loop: CASSPPTYSYEQYF. DNA of the CDR3: TGTGCCAGCTCACCACCGACTTACTCCTACGAGCAGTACTTC.

This clonotype was observed at least ten times. The V and J genes are TRBV12-3 or TRBV12-4 and TRBJ1-6, with a possible D match to TRBD1 (5 bases). The CDR3 loop spans 12 amino acids. Trimming removed 3 bases at V and 11 bases at J, with 8 bases between. CDR3 coding DNA: TGTGCCAGCAGTTTGGGGGGGACACCCCTCCACTTT. Amino acid sequence: CASSLGGTPLHF.

This clonotype showed up many times. V and J are TRBV5-1 and TRBJ2-7; 7 nucleotides agree with TRBD1. The germline CDR1 and CDR2 sequences are SGHRS and YFSETQ. J lost 5 bases, V lost 0 bases, and 2 bases had no gene match. The length of the CDR3 is 13 residues. CDR3 residues: CASSLGQGNEQYV. CDR3 nucleotides: TGCGCCAGCAGCTTGGGACAGGGTAACGAGCAGTACGTC.

This clonotype was recorded many times. The V and J genes are TRBV7-2 and TRBJ2-3; 11 bases are shared with TRBD2. V was pared by 5 bases and J by 8 bases, with 12 bases of the junction left unmatched. The CDR3 has 16 amino acids. Germline CDR1 reads SGHTA; CDR2 reads FQGNSA. The CDR3 reads CASSPLAGATFGTQYF. The CDR3 nucleotides are TGTGCCAGCAGCCCACTAGCGGGGGCCACGTTTGGTACGCAGTATTTT.

The chain combines TRBV6-1 with TRBJ2-7; D is ambiguous. Germline values: CDR1 MNHNS, CDR2 SASEGT. The V and J ends lost 5 bases and 5 bases respectively, with 22 bases between them. This CDR3 spans 16 amino acids. In DNA form, the CDR3 reads TGTGCCAGCAGTCGATACTCCACTGGTCCCGGCGACGAGCAGTACTTC. Amino acids: CASSRYSTGPGDEQYF.

The chain employs TRBV5-4 and TRBJ2-1, with 9 nucleotides matching TRBD1. The CDR3 length is 16 residues. Germline CDR1 reads SGHNT; CDR2 reads YYREEE (reference sequence). The V and J ends lost 4 bases and 0 bases, in that order; junction bases with no gene match: 5. In DNA form, the CDR3 reads TGTGCCAGCAGCATCGACAGGGGGAGCTCCTACAATGAGCAGTTCTTC. Its protein product is CASSIDRGSSYNEQFF.

The chain links TRBV18 to TRBJ2-5; 8 positions match TRBD2. With V trimmed by 2 bases and J by 3 bases, 5 bases remained unmatched. CDR3 length: 15 residues. CDR1 KGHSH and CDR2 LQKENI come from the germline V gene. DNA of the CDR3: TGTGCCAGCTCACCAGTCCTAGCGGGCAAAGAGACCCAGTACTTC. This codes for CASSPVLAGKETQYF. The full variable domain, rest sourced from reference TRBV18 and TRBJ2-5, is NAGVMQNPRHLVRRRGQEARLRCSPMKGHSHVYWYRQLPEEGLKFMVYLQKENIIDESGMPKERFSAEFPKEGPSILRIQQVVRGDSAAYFCASSPVLAGKETQYFGPGTRLLVL.

This clonotype has at least ten counts. This chain joins TRBV9 and TRBJ1-2; TRBD1 is a possible D gene (6 bases). Germline assignment: CDR1 SGDLS and CDR2 YYNGEE. The CDR3 length is 14 residues. The ends were cut back, 0 bases at V and 4 bases at J, with 10 bases in the middle. The CDR3 DNA reads TGTGCCAGCAGCGTAGCTGGACAGAGCTATGGCTACACCTTC. Its protein product is CASSVAGQSYGYTF.

The rearrangement joins TRBV12-3 or TRBV12-4 to TRBJ1-6; 9 nucleotides line up with TRBD1. V trimming: 4 bases; J trimming: 10 bases; junction bases outside the gene matches: 5. The CDR3 spans 14 residues. CDR3 in amino acids: CASSSDRGGSPLHF. CDR3 bases: TGTGCCAGCAGTTCCGACAGGGGGGGCTCACCCCTCCACTTT.

This chain joins TRBV9 and TRBJ1-2; D may be TRBD1 (5 bases). In germline, CDR1 is SGDLS, CDR2 YYNGEE. V gave up 0 bases and J gave up 1 base, with 16 bases separating them. The CDR3 has 17 amino acids. CDR3 residues: CASSVAGSGGGNYGYTF. In DNA form, the CDR3 reads TGTGCCAGCAGCGTAGCCGGTAGCGGGGGGGGTAACTATGGCTACACCTTC.

This clonotype was found many times. The genes are TRBV7-8 and TRBJ1-5; D ambiguous. Germline CDR1 and CDR2: SGHVS and FQNEAQ. The CDR3 sequence is 14 residues long. V lost 5 bases and J lost 4, with 12 bases in between. Written as DNA, the CDR3 is TGTGCCAGCAGCACCCGGGCCTCTAATCAGCCCCAGCATTTT. It is translated as CASSTRASNQPQHF.